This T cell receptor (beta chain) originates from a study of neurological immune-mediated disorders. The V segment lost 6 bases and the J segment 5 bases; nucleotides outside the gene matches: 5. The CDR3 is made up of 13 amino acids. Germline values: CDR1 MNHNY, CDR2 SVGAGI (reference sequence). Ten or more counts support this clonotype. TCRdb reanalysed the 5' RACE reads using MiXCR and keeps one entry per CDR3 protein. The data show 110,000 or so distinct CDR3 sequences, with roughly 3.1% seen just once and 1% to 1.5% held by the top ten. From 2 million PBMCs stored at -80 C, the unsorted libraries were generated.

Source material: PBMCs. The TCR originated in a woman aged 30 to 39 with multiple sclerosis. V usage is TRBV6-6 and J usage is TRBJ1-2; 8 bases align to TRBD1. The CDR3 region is CASSVDRVYGYTF. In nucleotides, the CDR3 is TGTGCCAGCAGCGTGGACAGGGTTTATGGCTACACCTTC.